The sequence of this TCR beta chain was determined in a study of CD4 T cells in relation to SARS-CoV-2 and coronaviruses. Study context: ViraFEST: approximately nine-day antigen culture of PBMCs, then TCR beta CDR3 sequencing.

Before the COVID-19 pandemic, during about 2011-2019, CD4+ T cells were taken from unexposed donors. The cells were cultured for under 13 days before CD4+ T cells were isolated. As cell numbers allowed, unexposed-donor CD4+ T cells faced SARS-CoV-2 S/N and four cold-coronavirus spikes. The CDR3 is 18 residues long. Germline V CDR1 and CDR2: SGHVS, FNYEAQ. With 4 bases removed from V and 0 bases from J, the gap between germline ends came to 18 bases. Turning to this clone: Antigen unknown.

Libraries were prepared by immunoSEQ multiplex PCR; TCRdb keeps only in-frame clonotypes and omits some of them. The profile shows more than 15,000 clones, 79% of them singletons. The sample consisted of CD4+ T cells from PBMCs, cultured in vitro. The clonotype originates from a human donor in good health. The chain is built from TRBV7-6 and TRBJ2-2; D is ambiguous. The CDR3 sequence: CASSSSVGFGSNTGELFF. CDR3 nucleotides: TGTGCCAGCAGCTCCTCGGTAGGGTTCGGGTCGAACACCGGGGAGCTGTTTTTT.